Listed below are T cell receptor beta chains from one sample, sequenced in a study of cytomegalovirus exposure and HLA in healthy donors. The protocol was immunoSEQ multiplex PCR, while the TCRdb copy is restricted to in-frame clones and leaves out a portion. This sample's clone table lists 30,000 to 35,000 clones. The source material was PBMCs. These receptors came from a woman in her thirties or forties in good health and CMV-seropositive. The CDR3 runs from the conserved cysteine through the conserved F or W. The order of the fields is J gene, V gene, D gene, CDR3 length, CDR3 DNA, CDR3 protein. A D gene is named only where the DNA matches it firmly.

j_gene: TRBJ1-1; v_gene: TRBV19; d_gene: NA; len: 12; CDR3nt: TGTGCCAGTAGTAGCGGGCACACTGAAGCTTTCTTT; CDR3aa: CASSSGHTEAFF
j_gene: TRBJ2-7; v_gene: TRBV15; d_gene: TRBD2; len: 14; CDR3nt: TGTGCCACCAGCAGAGGGACTAGCGGCTACGAGCAGTACTTC; CDR3aa: CATSRGTSGYEQYF
j_gene: TRBJ2-5; v_gene: TRBV19; d_gene: TRBD2; len: 16; CDR3nt: TGTGCCAGTAGCTCCCAGAGGGGACTAGGGAGGGAGACCCAGTACTTC; CDR3aa: CASSSQRGLGRETQYF
j_gene: TRBJ1-2; v_gene: TRBV29-1; d_gene: NA; len: 10; CDR3nt: TGCAGCGTTGAACGGTGGGGGCCTACCTTC; CDR3aa: CSVERWGPTF
j_gene: TRBJ2-3; v_gene: TRBV30; d_gene: TRBD2; len: 12; CDR3nt: TGTGCCTGGAAAAGCGGGGGAGATACGCAGTATTTT; CDR3aa: CAWKSGGDTQYF
j_gene: TRBJ1-6; v_gene: TRBV30; d_gene: NA; len: 14; CDR3nt: TGTGCCTGGAGTGCGGACAGAGTTGACTCACCCCTCCACTTT; CDR3aa: CAWSADRVDSPLHF
j_gene: TRBJ2-7; v_gene: TRBV28; d_gene: TRBD1; len: 15; CDR3nt: TGTGCCACCACCCGCCCGGACAGGGGAGGTAACGAGCAGTACTTC; CDR3aa: CATTRPDRGGNEQYF
j_gene: TRBJ2-7; v_gene: TRBV28; d_gene: NA; len: 13; CDR3nt: TGTGCCAGCAGTTTAAGGGGCCCCTACGAGCAGTACTTC; CDR3aa: CASSLRGPYEQYF
j_gene: TRBJ2-1; v_gene: TRBV11-2; d_gene: TRBD2; len: 16; CDR3nt: TGTGCCAGCAGCTTAGGGTGGCTAGCGGACTACAATGAGCAGTTCTTC; CDR3aa: CASSLGWLADYNEQFF
j_gene: TRBJ1-2; v_gene: TRBV21-1; d_gene: NA; len: 10; CDR3nt: TGTGCCAGCACCAGTAATGGCTACACCTTC; CDR3aa: CASTSNGYTF
j_gene: TRBJ2-5; v_gene: TRBV7-9; d_gene: NA; len: 12; CDR3nt: TGTGCCAGCAGCTTAGACCAAGAGAGAGGGTACTTC; CDR3aa: CASSLDQERGYF
j_gene: TRBJ2-3; v_gene: TRBV6-1; d_gene: TRBD2; len: 17; CDR3nt: TGTGCCAGCAGTGAAGCCGGGACTAGCGGGGCCACAGATACGCAGTATTTT; CDR3aa: CASSEAGTSGATDTQYF
j_gene: TRBJ2-7; v_gene: TRBV19; d_gene: TRBD1; len: 14; CDR3nt: TGTGCCAGCAACCCGGGACAGGGCTTTTACGAGCAGTACTTC; CDR3aa: CASNPGQGFYEQYF
j_gene: TRBJ2-4; v_gene: TRBV7-2; d_gene: NA; len: 14; CDR3nt: TGTGCCAGCAGCTTAGCGCCGGTATCTGGTATTCAGTACTTC; CDR3aa: CASSLAPVSGIQYF
j_gene: TRBJ2-7; v_gene: TRBV5-6; d_gene: TRBD1; len: 17; CDR3nt: TGTGCCAGCAGCCGGACAGGGTTTTCTGGGAGCTCCTACGAGCAGTACTTC; CDR3aa: CASSRTGFSGSSYEQYF
j_gene: TRBJ2-7; v_gene: TRBV4-2; d_gene: TRBD2; len: 19; CDR3nt: TGTGCCAGCAGCCAAGATCTAACACTAGCGGGAGGGTTAACCTACGAGCAGTACTTC; CDR3aa: CASSQDLTLAGGLTYEQYF
j_gene: TRBJ1-2; v_gene: TRBV19; d_gene: NA; len: 13; CDR3nt: TGTGCCAGTAGGTCTTCGGTTAACTATGGCTACACCTTC; CDR3aa: CASRSSVNYGYTF
j_gene: TRBJ1-2; v_gene: TRBV7-2; d_gene: NA; len: 11; CDR3nt: TGTGCCTTCGGAGAGAACTATGGCTACACCTTC; CDR3aa: CAFGENYGYTF
j_gene: TRBJ1-1; v_gene: TRBV4-2; d_gene: NA; len: 15; CDR3nt: TGTGCCAGCAGCCTGTCCTGGGGGGAGAACACTGAAGCTTTCTTT; CDR3aa: CASSLSWGENTEAFF
j_gene: TRBJ1-3; v_gene: TRBV4-3; d_gene: TRBD1; len: 19; CDR3nt: TGCGCCAGCAGCCAAGAGTTTGAGGGACAGGGGATCTCTGGAAACAACATATATTTT; CDR3aa: CASSQEFEGQGISGNNIYF
j_gene: TRBJ2-2; v_gene: TRBV7-2; d_gene: TRBD1; len: 17; CDR3nt: TGTGCCAGCAGCGGCGGGACAGGGGGAACGAACACCGGGGAGCTGTTTTTT; CDR3aa: CASSGGTGGTNTGELFF
j_gene: TRBJ2-3; v_gene: TRBV6-1; d_gene: TRBD2; len: 13; CDR3nt: TGTGCCAGCAGTTCACTAGCGAGAGATACGCAGTATTTT; CDR3aa: CASSSLARDTQYF
j_gene: TRBJ1-5; v_gene: TRBV28; d_gene: NA; len: 12; CDR3nt: TGTGCCAGCAGTCCGGGAAGATGGCCCCAGCATTTT; CDR3aa: CASSPGRWPQHF
j_gene: TRBJ2-3; v_gene: TRBV4-2; d_gene: TRBD2; len: 14; CDR3nt: TGTGCCAGCGCCCGGGAGGGACAAGCGGGTACGCAGTATTTT; CDR3aa: CASAREGQAGTQYF
j_gene: TRBJ1-1; v_gene: TRBV19; d_gene: NA; len: 15; CDR3nt: TGTGCCAGTAGTATTGGGCTGGCGGGAAACACTGAAGCTTTCTTT; CDR3aa: CASSIGLAGNTEAFF
j_gene: TRBJ2-3; v_gene: TRBV5-1; d_gene: TRBD1; len: 18; CDR3nt: TGCGCCAGCAGCTTGAGTCCGTCAAGGACAGGACGCACAGATACGCAGTATTTT; CDR3aa: CASSLSPSRTGRTDTQYF
j_gene: TRBJ1-2; v_gene: TRBV7-9; d_gene: NA; len: 13; CDR3nt: TGTGCCAGCAGCCTCTGGCCTAACTATGGCTACACCTTC; CDR3aa: CASSLWPNYGYTF
j_gene: TRBJ1-3; v_gene: TRBV28; d_gene: NA; len: 15; CDR3nt: TGTGCCAGCAGTCTCCTTGAGAAATCTGGAAACACCATATATTTT; CDR3aa: CASSLLEKSGNTIYF
j_gene: TRBJ2-5; v_gene: TRBV5-4; d_gene: NA; len: 16; CDR3nt: TGTGCCAGCAGCTTGGCAATCGGAGGGCCTCGGGAGACCCAGTACTTC; CDR3aa: CASSLAIGGPRETQYF
j_gene: TRBJ2-1; v_gene: TRBV5-1; d_gene: NA; len: 15; CDR3nt: TGCGCCAGCAGCTTGGGGGCGGGGTACTACAATGAGCAGTTCTTC; CDR3aa: CASSLGAGYYNEQFF
j_gene: TRBJ2-1; v_gene: TRBV4-3; d_gene: TRBD2; len: 14; CDR3nt: TGCGCCAGCAGCTATAGCGGGAGGGTCTATGAGCAGTTCTTC; CDR3aa: CASSYSGRVYEQFF
j_gene: TRBJ1-1; v_gene: TRBV18; d_gene: NA; len: 13; CDR3nt: TGTGCCAGCTCGGTCGGACAAAACACTGAAGCTTTCTTT; CDR3aa: CASSVGQNTEAFF
j_gene: TRBJ2-7; v_gene: TRBV19; d_gene: NA; len: 17; CDR3nt: TGTGCCAGTAGTATAAAAGGGGGCCGGACTACCGACTACGAGCAGTACTTC; CDR3aa: CASSIKGGRTTDYEQYF
j_gene: TRBJ1-1; v_gene: TRBV29-1; d_gene: NA; len: 13; CDR3nt: TGCAGCGTTACCACCAATGTCGGGACTGAAGCTTTCTTT; CDR3aa: CSVTTNVGTEAFF
j_gene: TRBJ2-3; v_gene: TRBV4-2; d_gene: NA; len: 15; CDR3nt: TGTGCCAGCAGCCAAGATATACTTTTCACAGATACGCAGTATTTT; CDR3aa: CASSQDILFTDTQYF
j_gene: TRBJ1-5; v_gene: TRBV28; d_gene: TRBD1; len: 13; CDR3nt: TGTGCCAGCCGACAGGGGGGAGATCAGCCCCAGCATTTT; CDR3aa: CASRQGGDQPQHF
j_gene: TRBJ2-1; v_gene: TRBV6-5; d_gene: TRBD2; len: 15; CDR3nt: TGTGCCAGCACCCTAAGACTAGCGGCGTACAATGAGCAGTTCTTC; CDR3aa: CASTLRLAAYNEQFF
j_gene: TRBJ2-5; v_gene: TRBV5-1; d_gene: TRBD2; len: 16; CDR3nt: TGCGCCAGCAGGCGGGGACTAGCGGGAGCCCAAGAGACCCAGTACTTC; CDR3aa: CASRRGLAGAQETQYF
j_gene: TRBJ2-3; v_gene: TRBV29-1; d_gene: NA; len: 15; CDR3nt: TGCAGCGCCGCCGGGGGACAGCCCTTGGTGGATACGCAGTATTTT; CDR3aa: CSAAGGQPLVDTQYF
j_gene: TRBJ2-1; v_gene: TRBV4-1; d_gene: TRBD1; len: 20; CDR3nt: TGCGCCAGCAGACGGGTCCCGGGACAGGGGACCACTAGAATAGGCTATGAGCAGTTCTTC; CDR3aa: CASRRVPGQGTTRIGYEQFF